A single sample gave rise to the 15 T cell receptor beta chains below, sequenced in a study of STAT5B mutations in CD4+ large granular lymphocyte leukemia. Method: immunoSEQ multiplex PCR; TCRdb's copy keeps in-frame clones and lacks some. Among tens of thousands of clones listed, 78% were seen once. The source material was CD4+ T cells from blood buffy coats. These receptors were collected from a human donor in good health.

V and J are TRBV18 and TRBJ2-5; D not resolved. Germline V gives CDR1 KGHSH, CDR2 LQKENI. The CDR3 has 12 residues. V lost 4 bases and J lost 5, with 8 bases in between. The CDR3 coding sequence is TGTGCCAGCTCACAGACCGGGGAGACCCAGTACTTC. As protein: CASSQTGETQYF.

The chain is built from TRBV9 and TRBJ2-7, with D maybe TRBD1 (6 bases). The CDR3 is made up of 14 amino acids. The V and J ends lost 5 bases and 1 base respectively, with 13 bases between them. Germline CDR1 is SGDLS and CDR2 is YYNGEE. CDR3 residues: CASSPDSRSYEQYF. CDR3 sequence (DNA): TGTGCCAGCAGTCCGGACAGCCGATCCTACGAGCAGTACTTC.

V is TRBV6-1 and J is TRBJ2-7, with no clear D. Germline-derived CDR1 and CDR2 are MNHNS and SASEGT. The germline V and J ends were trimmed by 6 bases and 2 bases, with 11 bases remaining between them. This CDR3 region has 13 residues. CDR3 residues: CASSRVEAYEQYF. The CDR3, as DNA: TGTGCCAGCAGCCGGGTCGAAGCCTACGAGCAGTACTTC.

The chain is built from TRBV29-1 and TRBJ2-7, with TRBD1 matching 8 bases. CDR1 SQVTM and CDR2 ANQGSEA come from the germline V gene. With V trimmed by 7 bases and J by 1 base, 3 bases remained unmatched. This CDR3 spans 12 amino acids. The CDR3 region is CSAGQGSYEQYF. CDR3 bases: TGCAGCGCCGGACAGGGATCCTACGAGCAGTACTTC.

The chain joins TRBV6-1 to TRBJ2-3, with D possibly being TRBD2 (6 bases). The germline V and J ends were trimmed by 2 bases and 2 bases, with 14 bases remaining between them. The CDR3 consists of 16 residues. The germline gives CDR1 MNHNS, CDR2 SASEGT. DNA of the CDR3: TGTGCCAGCAGTGAACCCCTGGGAGGAGCCACAGATACGCAGTATTTT. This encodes CASSEPLGGATDTQYF.

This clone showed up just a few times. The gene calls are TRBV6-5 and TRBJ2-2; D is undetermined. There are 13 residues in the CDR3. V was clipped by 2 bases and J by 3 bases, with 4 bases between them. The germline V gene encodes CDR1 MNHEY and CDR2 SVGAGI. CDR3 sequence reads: CASSYTDTGELFF. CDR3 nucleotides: TGTGCCAGCAGTTACACCGACACCGGGGAGCTGTTTTTT.

Here the CDR3 reads CASSLVTGTPQETQYF. In DNA form, the CDR3 reads TGTGCCAGCAGCTTAGTCACGGGGACTCCCCAAGAGACCCAGTACTTC. The chain couples TRBV11-1 to TRBJ2-5; D is perhaps TRBD2 (6 bases). CDR1 and CDR2 (germline): SGHAT, FQDESV (reference sequence). Trimming took 1 base from V and 1 from J, leaving 13 bases between them. The CDR3 contains 16 residues.

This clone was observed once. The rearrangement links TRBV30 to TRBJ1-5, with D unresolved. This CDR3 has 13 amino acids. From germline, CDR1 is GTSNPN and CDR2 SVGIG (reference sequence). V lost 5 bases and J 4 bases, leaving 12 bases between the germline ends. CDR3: CAWEAARNQPQHF. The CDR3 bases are TGTGCCTGGGAAGCGGCTAGGAATCAGCCCCAGCATTTT. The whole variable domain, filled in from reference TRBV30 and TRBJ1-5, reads SQTIHQWPATLVQPVGSPLSLECTVEGTSNPNLYWYRQAAGRGLQLLFYSVGIGQISSEVPQNLSASRPQDRQFILSSKKLLLSDSGFYLCAWEAARNQPQHFGDGTRLSIL.

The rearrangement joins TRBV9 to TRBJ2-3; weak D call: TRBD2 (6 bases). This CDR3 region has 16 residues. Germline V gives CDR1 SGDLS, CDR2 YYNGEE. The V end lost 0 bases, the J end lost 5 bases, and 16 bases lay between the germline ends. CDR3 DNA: TGTGCCAGCAGCGTAGGTGCGCGGGACGCCCTAGATACGCAGTATTTT. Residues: CASSVGARDALDTQYF.

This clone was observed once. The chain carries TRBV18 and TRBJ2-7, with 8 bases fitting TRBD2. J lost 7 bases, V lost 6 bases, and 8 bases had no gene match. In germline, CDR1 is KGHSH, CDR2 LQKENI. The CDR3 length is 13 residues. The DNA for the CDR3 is TGTGCCAGCTCCCGGCGGGGGGCCGGTGAGCAGTACTTC. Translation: CASSRRGAGEQYF.

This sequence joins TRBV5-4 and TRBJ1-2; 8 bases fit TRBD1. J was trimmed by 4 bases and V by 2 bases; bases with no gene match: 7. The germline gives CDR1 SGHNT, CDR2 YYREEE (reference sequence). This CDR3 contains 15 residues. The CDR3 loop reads CASSFPQGAIYGYTF. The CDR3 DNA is TGTGCCAGCAGCTTCCCCCAGGGGGCAATCTATGGCTACACCTTC. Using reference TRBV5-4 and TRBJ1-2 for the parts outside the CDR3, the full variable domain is ETGVTQSPTHLIKTRGQQVTLRCSSQSGHNTVSWYQQALGQGPQFIFQYYREEENGRGNFPPRFSGLQFPNYSSELNVNALELDDSALYLCASSFPQGAIYGYTFGSGTRLTVV.

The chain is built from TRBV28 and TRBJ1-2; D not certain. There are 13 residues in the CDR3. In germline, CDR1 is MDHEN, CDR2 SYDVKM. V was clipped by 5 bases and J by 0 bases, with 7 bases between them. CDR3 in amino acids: CASSITANYGYTF. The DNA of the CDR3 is TGTGCCAGCAGTATAACAGCTAACTATGGCTACACCTTC.

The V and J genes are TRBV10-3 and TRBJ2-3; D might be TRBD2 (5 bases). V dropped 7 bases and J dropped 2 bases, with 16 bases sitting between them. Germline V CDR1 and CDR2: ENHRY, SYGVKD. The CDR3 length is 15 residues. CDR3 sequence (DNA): TGTGCCATCACGACCGGACTTAGTCCCACAGATACGCAGTATTTT. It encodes CAITTGLSPTDTQYF.

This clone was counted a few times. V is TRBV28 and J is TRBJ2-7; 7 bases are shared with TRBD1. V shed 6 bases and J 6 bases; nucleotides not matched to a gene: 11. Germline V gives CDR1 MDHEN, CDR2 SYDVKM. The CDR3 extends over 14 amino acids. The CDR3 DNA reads TGTGCCAGCAGCCCCGACAGGGTATCATCCGAGCAGTACTTC. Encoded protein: CASSPDRVSSEQYF.

The CDR3 DNA is TGTGCCAGCAGCCGACGACTAGCGGGGGAGGAGACCCAGTACTTC. Translated, it gives CASSRRLAGEETQYF. The gene calls are TRBV4-2 and TRBJ2-5; 12 bases agree with TRBD2. The CDR3 is 15 residues long. Germline trimming cut 4 bases from V and 5 bases from J; bases unmatched to any gene: 5. Germline V gene sequence: CDR1 LGHNA, CDR2 YNFKEQ.